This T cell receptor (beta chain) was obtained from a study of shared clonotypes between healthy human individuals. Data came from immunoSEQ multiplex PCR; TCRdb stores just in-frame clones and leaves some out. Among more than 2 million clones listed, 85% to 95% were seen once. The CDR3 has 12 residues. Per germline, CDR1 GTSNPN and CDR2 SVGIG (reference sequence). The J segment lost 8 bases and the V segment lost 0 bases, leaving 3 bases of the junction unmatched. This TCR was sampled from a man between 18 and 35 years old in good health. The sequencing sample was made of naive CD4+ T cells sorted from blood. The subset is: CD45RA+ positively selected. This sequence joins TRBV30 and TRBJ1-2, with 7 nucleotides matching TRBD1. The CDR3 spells CAWSVDRDGYTF. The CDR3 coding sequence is TGTGCCTGGAGTGTAGACAGGGACGGCTACACCTTC.